The present T cell receptor beta chain was sequenced within a study of regulatory T cells in long-lasting Graves disease. The CDR3 length is 15 residues. Germline V gene data show CDR1 as SGHTA and CDR2 as FQGTGA. The ends lost 4 bases at V and 4 bases at J; junction bases unmatched: 5. This clonotype was seen ten or more times. The time point was: newly diagnosed GD, antithyroid drugs for less than 3 months. The TCR library was made from RNA that had been extracted from PBMCs in TRIzol. iRepertoire HTBI primers and Arm-PCR of CDR3 regions built TCR beta libraries. TCRdb passed the multiplex PCR reads through MiXCR, listing each CDR3 protein once. The sample shows roughly 420,000 distinct CDR3 sequences, about 16% of them seen only once. The same sample was also studied in work on T cells in Graves' hyperthyroidism and ophthalmopathy. That source reports: Participants, patients aged 18 to 65, had newly diagnosed hyperthyroidism with a duration under 2 months.

V usage is TRBV7-3 and J usage is TRBJ2-1; 9 bases line up with TRBD1. Sequencing was performed on peripheral blood mononuclear cells (PBMCs), taken at new diagnosis, from a patient treated with antithyroid drugs. The clonotype comes from a woman under 40 with Graves disease. The CDR3: CASSSSGQGYNEQFF. CDR3 nucleotide sequence: TGTGCCAGCAGCTCCTCGGGACAGGGATACAATGAGCAGTTCTTC.